This record looks at one T cell receptor (beta chain) sequence and its context. These data originate in a study of control samples from healthy donors and cancer patients. The V and J ends lost 0 bases and 9 bases respectively, with 12 bases between them. Germline loops: CDR1 GTSNPN, CDR2 SVGIG (reference sequence). The CDR3 spans 13 residues. Sequencing used immunoSEQ multiplex PCR; TCRdb keeps in-frame clones, though not all of them. The sample has roughly 130,000 clones; roughly 92% are singletons. The TCR originated in a man aged 25 to 45 in good health. This chain uses TRBV30 with TRBJ2-1; the D gene is possibly TRBD2 (5 bases). The sequencing input was blood. This chain's CDR3 is CAWSVPTIIEQFF. The CDR3 DNA reads as TGTGCCTGGAGTGTACCGACTATTATTGAGCAGTTCTTC.